This T cell receptor beta chain originates from a study of blood T cells in healthy people across ages. General observations from the study: Diversity of TCR beta per million T cells declined in a roughly linear way with age. PBMCs left unsorted prevented a conclusive naive versus antigen-experienced comparison. Among long-lived donors, naive CD4+ cells were more numerous and diversity higher than in aged donors.

Next came a second PCR, run for about 7 to 12 cycles, which used a sample-barcoded 5' primer along with a J-beta primer mix. Every cDNA molecule bore a tag from a template-switch adaptor containing 12 random nucleotides. Using its own MiXCR run on the 5' RACE reads, TCRdb lists one record per CDR3 protein. The sample lists about 830,000 distinct CDR3 sequences; around 62% were seen once. Germline V gene data show CDR1 as DFQATT and CDR2 as SNEGSKA (reference sequence). The trim removed 0 bases at V and 5 bases at J, leaving 4 bases unmatched. There are 15 residues in the CDR3. Comment on this clonotype: The antigen is not known.

The rearrangement uses TRBV20-1 and TRBJ1-4, with 9 bases identical to TRBD1. The specimen was blood. The TCR was taken from a man aged 30-40 years in good health. CDR3 bases: TGCAGTGCTAGAGATGGACAGGGGATAAATGAAAAACTGTTTTTT. Its translation: CSARDGQGINEKLFF.